Listed here are 22 T cell receptor beta chains from one sample, sequenced in a study of control samples from healthy donors and cancer patients (dated by TCRdb to the early 2020s). Library preparation used the immunoSEQ multiplex PCR assay. In its TCRdb copy, this immuneACCESS table keeps in-frame sequences only and misses some clones. Where compared with another copy, unresolved V genes explain less than half of these, and the others have no known cause. For this sample there are around 96,000 clones; over 85% appear just once. The ten biggest clones cover approximately 7.9% of the sample. The sample consisted of blood. These TCRs come from a man aged 18 to 30 in good health.

V and J are TRBV4-2 and TRBJ1-2; no reliable D call. There are 14 residues in the CDR3. The germline V gene encodes CDR1 LGHNA and CDR2 YNFKEQ. Trimming cost V 5 bases and J 1 base, with 11 bases left between them. The CDR3: CASSSVGDNYGYTF. CDR3 in DNA: TGTGCCAGCAGCTCGGTGGGAGATAACTATGGCTACACCTTC.

This sequence joins TRBV5-1 and TRBJ1-6; 7 bases map to TRBD1. Germline V gene data show CDR1 as SGHRS and CDR2 as YFSETQ. V dropped 3 bases and J dropped 4; count of bases not matched to a gene: 13. This CDR3 has 18 residues. This chain's CDR3 is CASSSATGALGYNSPLHF. Here the CDR3 DNA reads TGCGCCAGCAGCTCGGCCACAGGGGCGCTGGGATATAATTCACCCCTCCACTTT.

The gene calls are TRBV18 and TRBJ2-1, with D unresolved. V shed 3 bases and J shed 6 bases, with 9 bases lying between them. The CDR3 is made up of 13 amino acids. The germline CDR1 and CDR2 sequences are KGHSH and LQKENI. The chain's CDR3 is CASSPAELNEQFF. CDR3 DNA sequence: TGTGCCAGCTCACCGGCAGAGCTCAATGAGCAGTTCTTC.

The count of this clone is one. This sequence joins TRBV6-5 and TRBJ2-3; D is possibly TRBD1 or TRBD2 (6 bases each). V lost 7 bases to trimming and J lost 1 base, with 15 bases between them. The CDR3 contains 15 residues. The germline V gene has CDR1 MNHEY and CDR2 SVGAGI. CDR3 in amino acids: CASTQRGGRTDTQYF. DNA of the CDR3: TGTGCCAGCACCCAACGTGGGGGGCGCACAGATACGCAGTATTTT.

The V call is TRBV27, the J call TRBJ2-7, with 13 bases lining up with TRBD2. This CDR3 comprises 14 residues. The germline V gene has CDR1 MNHEY and CDR2 SMNVEV (reference sequence). V was clipped by 5 bases and J by 8 bases; unmatched bases: 6. Written as DNA, the CDR3 is TGTGCCAGCAGTGTACGGACTAGCGGGAGCAAGCAGTACTTC. Translation: CASSVRTSGSKQYF.

V gene TRBV9 combines with J gene TRBJ1-2; D not certain. CDR3 size: 14 residues. With 1 base removed from V and 6 bases from J, the gap between germline ends came to 13 bases. Germline V gene lookup returns CDR1 SGDLS and CDR2 YYNGEE. CDR3 residues: CASSVNQVSNGYTF. The CDR3, as DNA: TGTGCCAGCAGCGTAAACCAGGTTAGCAATGGCTACACCTTC.

The chain recombines TRBV18 with TRBJ2-3; possibly TRBD1 for D (6 bases). V shed 3 bases and J shed 3 bases, with 13 bases lying between them. From germline, CDR1 is KGHSH and CDR2 LQKENI. The CDR3 has 15 residues. The CDR3 region has the DNA TGTGCCAGCTCACCGCAACAGGGAAAGACAGATACGCAGTATTTT. This sequence encodes CASSPQQGKTDTQYF.

This chain links TRBV13 with TRBJ2-3; 15 nucleotides agree with TRBD2. J lost 6 bases, V lost 4 bases, and 8 bases had no gene match. This CDR3 region has 17 residues. In germline, CDR1 is PRHDT, CDR2 FYEKMQ (reference sequence). The CDR3 is CASSSPGTSGRYDTQYF. CDR3 DNA sequence: TGTGCCAGCAGCTCCCCCGGGACTAGCGGGAGGTATGATACGCAGTATTTT.

The J gene is TRBJ1-1, the V gene TRBV2; possible D gene TRBD1, 5 bases. Trimming shortened V by 1 base and J by 4 bases, and 22 bases separated the two germline ends. The CDR3 spans 18 residues. CDR1 is SNHLY and CDR2 is FYNNEI in the germline V gene. DNA of the CDR3: TGTGCCAGCAGTGAAGTTATTCTCCCGACAGTACAAAGCACTGAAGCTTTCTTT. Translating gives CASSEVILPTVQSTEAFF.

This chain links TRBV6-5 with TRBJ1-6; 7 nucleotides agree with TRBD1. Trimming cost V 4 bases and J 5 bases; bases outside gene matches: 2. This CDR3 region has 14 residues. Germline CDR1 is MNHEY and CDR2 is SVGAGI. CDR3: CASSSGTDNSPLHF. For the CDR3, the DNA is TGTGCCAGCAGTTCCGGGACAGATAATTCACCCCTCCACTTT.

This chain joins TRBV7-7 and TRBJ2-7, with D uncertain. Per germline, CDR1 SSHAT and CDR2 FNYEAQ (reference sequence). This CDR3 spans 14 amino acids. The ends were cut back, 5 bases at V and 0 bases at J, with 11 bases in the middle. The CDR3 coding sequence is TGTGCCAGCAGCCTCGGTCCGAGCTCCTACGAGCAGTACTTC. The encoded protein is CASSLGPSSYEQYF.

The chain joins TRBV9 to TRBJ2-5; 10 nucleotides match TRBD2. Germline loops: CDR1 SGDLS, CDR2 YYNGEE. Trimming took 0 bases from V and 0 from J; bases not matched to a gene: 8. The CDR3 length is 18 residues. CDR3 DNA sequence: TGTGCCAGCAGCGTAGATGGTAGCGGGAGGCACTACCAAGAGACCCAGTACTTC. Protein: CASSVDGSGRHYQETQYF.

The V and J genes are TRBV19 and TRBJ2-2; D might be TRBD1 (6 bases). This CDR3 spans 15 amino acids. Trimming stripped 6 bases from V and 7 bases from J, with 18 bases between. The V gene's germline CDR1 is LNHDA and CDR2 SQIVND (reference sequence). The chain's CDR3 is CASRTSRDIVGELFF. The CDR3 DNA reads TGTGCCAGTAGAACGTCCCGGGACATAGTCGGGGAGCTGTTTTTT.

The genes are TRBV29-1 and TRBJ1-3; D ambiguous. This CDR3 comprises 15 residues. V dropped 5 bases and J dropped 0 bases, with 14 bases sitting between them. Germline lookup yields CDR1 SQVTM and CDR2 ANQGSEA. The CDR3 DNA sequence: TGCAGCGTTCGCCTTAAAACCGACTCTGGAAACACCATATATTTT. This encodes CSVRLKTDSGNTIYF.

The rearrangement links TRBV7-4 to TRBJ2-5, with D perhaps matching TRBD2 (6 bases). This CDR3 region has 16 residues. Trimming cost V 4 bases and J 3 bases, with 18 bases left between them. Germline V gene lookup returns CDR1 SGHVT and CDR2 SQSDAQ. The CDR3 DNA reads TGTGCCAGCAGCTCCCGGAGCGGGCTAATCGAAGAGACCCAGTACTTC. Translating gives CASSSRSGLIEETQYF.

This chain links TRBV27 with TRBJ2-2; possible D gene TRBD2, 6 bases. V was shortened by 8 bases and J by 2 bases, with 15 bases between the two germline ends. Germline V gene data show CDR1 as MNHEY and CDR2 as SMNVEV (reference sequence). There are 15 residues in the CDR3. CDR3 sequence: CASAGLRINTGELFF. In DNA, the CDR3 is TGTGCCAGCGCGGGGCTGCGAATTAACACCGGGGAGCTGTTTTTT.

CDR3 region: CASSPALRTDYGYTF. CDR3 nucleotide sequence: TGTGCCAGCAGCCCCGCTCTAAGGACAGACTATGGCTACACCTTC. The genes are TRBV14 and TRBJ1-2; weak D call: TRBD1 (6 bases). CDR1 is SGHDN, CDR2 FVKESK, per germline. The CDR3 is made up of 15 amino acids. The V end lost 4 bases, the J end lost 3 bases, and 15 bases lay between the germline ends.

The chain links TRBV27 to TRBJ2-7; D is possibly TRBD1 or TRBD2 (5 bases each). This CDR3 is 14 amino acids long. Trimming shortened V by 4 bases and J by 0 bases, and 10 bases separated the two germline ends. Germline assignment: CDR1 MNHEY and CDR2 SMNVEV (reference sequence). CDR3 region: CASSSGTTSYEQYF. The CDR3 DNA reads as TGTGCCAGCAGTTCAGGGACCACCTCCTACGAGCAGTACTTC.

This rearrangement joins TRBV28 to TRBJ1-1; D call uncertain. CDR3 size: 11 residues. The V end lost 4 bases, the J end lost 1 base, and 1 base lay between the germline ends. Germline CDR1 MDHEN, CDR2 SYDVKM. DNA of the CDR3: TGTGCCAGCAGTTCGAACACTGAAGCTTTCTTT. Its translation: CASSSNTEAFF.

This sequence joins TRBV7-6 and TRBJ2-2; TRBD2 agrees at 10 bases. The V gene end was trimmed by 4 bases and the J gene end by 2 bases; junction bases not matched to a gene: 7. The CDR3 totals 17 residues. CDR1 and CDR2 (germline): SGHVS, FNYEAQ. The CDR3 DNA is TGTGCCAGCAGCTCTGGGCCTAGCGGGGGTAACACCGGGGAGCTGTTTTTT. It encodes CASSSGPSGGNTGELFF.

CDR3 protein: CASSFQAGEGPGNQPQHF. Here the CDR3 DNA reads TGTGCCAGCAGCTTTCAGGCAGGGGAGGGGCCCGGAAATCAGCCCCAGCATTTT. The gene calls are TRBV7-2 and TRBJ1-5; a possible D gene is TRBD1 (6 bases). Germline CDR1 SGHTA, CDR2 FQGNSA. The CDR3 is 18 amino acids. Trimming shortened V by 3 bases and J by 4 bases, and 22 bases separated the two germline ends.

The CDR3 sequence: CASSDVDTGELFF. The CDR3 DNA reads TGCGCCAGCAGTGATGTGGACACCGGGGAGCTGTTTTTT. V usage is TRBV10-2 and J usage is TRBJ2-2; D unresolved. The germline gives CDR1 WSHSY, CDR2 SAAADI. CDR3 length: 13 amino acids. The ends were cut back, 3 bases at V and 3 bases at J, with 5 bases in the middle.